This is a list of T cell receptor beta chains from one sample in a study of STAT3 mutations in large granular lymphocyte leukemia. TCRdb's table, derived via immunoSEQ multiplex PCR, lists solely in-frame clones and lacks some. The table has 2,000 to 3,000 clones, 31% seen once. The sample taken for sequencing was PBMCs. These receptor sequences come from a human donor with T large granular lymphocyte leukemia. Some clones in this sample may be carry-over from other donors' samples. CDR3s include the opening cysteine and the closing phenylalanine or tryptophan. A D gene is named only where the DNA matches it firmly. The size field is filled for only some rows; it gives once, few, many or a size class.

V: TRBV7-9; D: TRBD2; length: 17; size: NA; J: TRBJ2-5; DNA: TGTGCCAGCAGCTTGCCACTAGCGGGGGGGCTGCGGGAGACCCAGTACTTC; CDR3: CASSLPLAGGLRETQYF
V: TRBV30; D: NA; length: 14; size: few; J: TRBJ1-1; DNA: TGTGCCTGGGGCGCCTCGGGACGGTACACTGAAGCTTTCTTT; CDR3: CAWGASGRYTEAFF
V: TRBV6-6; D: NA; length: 13; size: NA; J: TRBJ2-7; DNA: TGTGCCAGCAGTTATAGGCAGGGGTACGAGCAGTACTTC; CDR3: CASSYRQGYEQYF
V: TRBV5-4; D: TRBD1; length: 15; size: NA; J: TRBJ2-1; DNA: TGTGCCAGCAGTTACGACAGGGGGCACTACAATGAGCAGTTCTTC; CDR3: CASSYDRGHYNEQFF
V: TRBV7-9; D: NA; length: 12; size: NA; J: TRBJ2-7; DNA: TGTGCCAGCAGTAATTCTTCCTACGAGCAGTACTTC; CDR3: CASSNSSYEQYF
V: TRBV4-1; D: TRBD1; length: 15; size: NA; J: TRBJ1-5; DNA: TGCGCCAGCAGCCAACTTTGGACAGGGGGTCAGCCCCAGCATTTT; CDR3: CASSQLWTGGQPQHF
V: TRBV5-1; D: NA; length: 13; size: NA; J: TRBJ1-1; DNA: TGCGCCAGCAGCTTGGGGGACACCACTGAAGCTTTCTTT; CDR3: CASSLGDTTEAFF
V: TRBV29-1; D: NA; length: 15; size: medium-sized; J: TRBJ2-7; DNA: TGCAGCGTTGAAGGGGGGACCGGGAGACCCTACGAGCAGTACTTC; CDR3: CSVEGGTGRPYEQYF
V: TRBV7-9; D: TRBD2; length: 15; size: NA; J: TRBJ2-5; DNA: TGTGCCAGCAGCTTAGCCCTGACGGGGGGGGAGACCCAGTACTTC; CDR3: CASSLALTGGETQYF
V: TRBV4-3; D: TRBD1; length: 15; size: once; J: TRBJ2-7; DNA: TGCGCCAGCAGCCAAGGGGACAGGGGCGCCTACGAGCAGTACTTC; CDR3: CASSQGDRGAYEQYF
V: TRBV4-3; D: TRBD2; length: 16; size: medium-sized; J: TRBJ2-1; DNA: TGCGCCAGCAGCCAAGATTCCAGCGGGGGGTACAATGAGCAGTTCTTC; CDR3: CASSQDSSGGYNEQFF
V: TRBV5-1; D: NA; length: 14; size: NA; J: TRBJ2-7; DNA: TGCGCCAGCAGCTTGGGACGGGAAACCTACGAGCAGTACTTC; CDR3: CASSLGRETYEQYF
V: TRBV30; D: NA; length: 16; size: few; J: TRBJ1-2; DNA: TGTGCCTGGAATACCATAGACTGGATTAATAACTATGGCTACACCTTC; CDR3: CAWNTIDWINNYGYTF
V: TRBV30; D: NA; length: 13; size: NA; J: TRBJ1-6; DNA: TGTGCCTGGAGAGGTGGGGATAATTCACCCCTCCACTTT; CDR3: CAWRGGDNSPLHF
V: TRBV20-1; D: NA; length: 11; size: NA; J: TRBJ2-7; DNA: TGCAGTGCTCCAGGGGAAAGCGAGCAGTACTTC; CDR3: CSAPGESEQYF
V: TRBV15; D: NA; length: 13; size: NA; J: TRBJ1-6; DNA: TGTGCCACCAGCAGATCTCATAATTCACCCCTCCACTTT; CDR3: CATSRSHNSPLHF
V: TRBV5-4; D: NA; length: 13; size: NA; J: TRBJ2-7; DNA: TGTGCCAGCAGCTTGACTTCCTCCTACGAGCAGTACTTC; CDR3: CASSLTSSYEQYF
V: TRBV5-8; D: NA; length: 13; size: few; J: TRBJ1-2; DNA: TGTGCCAGCAGCTTGGTACAAGTCTATGGCTACACCTTC; CDR3: CASSLVQVYGYTF
V: TRBV19; D: TRBD2; length: 18; size: few; J: TRBJ2-5; DNA: TGTGCCAGTAGTGTCCGGACTAGCGGGGGGCACCTCCGGGAGACCCAGTACTTC; CDR3: CASSVRTSGGHLRETQYF
V: TRBV7-2; D: TRBD1; length: 16; size: few; J: TRBJ1-2; DNA: TGTGCCAGCAGCCCATGGACAGGGGGCGCAAACTATGGCTACACCTTC; CDR3: CASSPWTGGANYGYTF
V: TRBV18; D: NA; length: 13; size: NA; J: TRBJ1-2; DNA: TGTGCCAGCTCACCCTTGGGGGACTATGGCTACACCTTC; CDR3: CASSPLGDYGYTF
V: TRBV30; D: NA; length: 12; size: NA; J: TRBJ1-1; DNA: TGTGCCTGGATATCATCCGGGGTTGAAGCTTTCTTT; CDR3: CAWISSGVEAFF
V: TRBV7-9; D: NA; length: 14; size: few; J: TRBJ1-5; DNA: TGTGCCAGCAGCTCAGAGAATAGCAATCAGCCCCAGCATTTT; CDR3: CASSSENSNQPQHF
V: TRBV23-1; D: TRBD1; length: 18; size: NA; J: TRBJ2-3; DNA: TGCGCCAGCAGTCAAAAGAGGGCACAGGGGAAATTTGCAGATACGCAGTATTTT; CDR3: CASSQKRAQGKFADTQYF
V: TRBV30; D: TRBD1; length: 14; size: few; J: TRBJ1-6; DNA: TGTGCCTGGAGTGTAGGGACAGTCAATTCACCCCTCCACTTT; CDR3: CAWSVGTVNSPLHF
V: TRBV5-6; D: NA; length: 15; size: NA; J: TRBJ2-5; DNA: TGTGCCAGCAGCTCCTTCACGACGCAACAAGAGACCCAGTACTTC; CDR3: CASSSFTTQQETQYF
V: TRBV4-3; D: NA; length: 15; size: large; J: TRBJ2-7; DNA: TGCGCCAGCAGCCAAGGTTACGGGAGCCACTACGAGCAGTACTTC; CDR3: CASSQGYGSHYEQYF
V: TRBV6-5; D: NA; length: 15; size: NA; J: TRBJ1-2; DNA: TGTGCCAGCAGTTCGTCTCAGAAGCGGTACTATGGCTACACCTTC; CDR3: CASSSSQKRYYGYTF
V: TRBV2; D: NA; length: 15; size: NA; J: TRBJ2-6; DNA: TGTGCCAGCAGCGCCCAGGGGACTGGGGCCAACGTCCTGACTTTC; CDR3: CASSAQGTGANVLTF
V: TRBV5-1; D: NA; length: 13; size: NA; J: TRBJ1-5; DNA: TGCGCCAGCAGCCGAGATAACAATCAGCCCCAGCATTTT; CDR3: CASSRDNNQPQHF
V: TRBV29-1; D: TRBD1; length: 13; size: NA; J: TRBJ2-3; DNA: TGCAGCGTAGGACAGGGCCAGAGAGATACGCAGTATTTT; CDR3: CSVGQGQRDTQYF
V: TRBV18; D: NA; length: 15; size: NA; J: TRBJ2-2; DNA: TGTGCCAGCTCCGGGGGCGGGTCGAACACCGGGGAGCTGTTTTTT; CDR3: CASSGGGSNTGELFF
V: TRBV7-2; D: TRBD1; length: 16; size: NA; J: TRBJ2-7; DNA: TGTGCCAGCAGCTCTCCCCTTGGACAGGGGGACTACGAGCAGTACTTC; CDR3: CASSSPLGQGDYEQYF
V: TRBV6-6; D: TRBD2; length: 15; size: NA; J: TRBJ2-7; DNA: TGTGCCAGCACATTTAGCGGGATCCTCGTGGACGAGCAGTACTTC; CDR3: CASTFSGILVDEQYF
V: TRBV5-4; D: TRBD1; length: 14; size: few; J: TRBJ2-7; DNA: TGTGCCAGCAGCCGGGACAGGTTTTCGCTCGAGCAGTACTTC; CDR3: CASSRDRFSLEQYF
V: TRBV4-3; D: TRBD2; length: 14; size: NA; J: TRBJ2-7; DNA: TGCGCCAGCAGCGTGACTAGCGCCTCCTACGAGCAGTACTTC; CDR3: CASSVTSASYEQYF
V: TRBV27; D: NA; length: 14; size: NA; J: TRBJ2-7; DNA: TGTGCCAGCAGCCCCCGGGTGGGCTCCTACGAGCAGTACTTC; CDR3: CASSPRVGSYEQYF
V: TRBV5-4; D: NA; length: 14; size: NA; J: TRBJ2-7; DNA: TGTGCCAGCAGCTTGGGGGGGGACAGCTACGAGCAGTACTTC; CDR3: CASSLGGDSYEQYF
V: TRBV6-5; D: TRBD1; length: 15; size: NA; J: TRBJ2-3; DNA: TGTGCCAGCAGTCCCGAGACAGGGGGCACAGATACGCAGTATTTT; CDR3: CASSPETGGTDTQYF
V: TRBV29-1; D: NA; length: 12; size: NA; J: TRBJ2-5; DNA: TGCAGCGTTGCAGCGGGCGGTGAGACCCAGTACTTC; CDR3: CSVAAGGETQYF
V: TRBV30; D: NA; length: 13; size: NA; J: TRBJ2-7; DNA: TGTGCCTGGAGGCCAGCGCAGTCCTACGAGCAGTACTTC; CDR3: CAWRPAQSYEQYF